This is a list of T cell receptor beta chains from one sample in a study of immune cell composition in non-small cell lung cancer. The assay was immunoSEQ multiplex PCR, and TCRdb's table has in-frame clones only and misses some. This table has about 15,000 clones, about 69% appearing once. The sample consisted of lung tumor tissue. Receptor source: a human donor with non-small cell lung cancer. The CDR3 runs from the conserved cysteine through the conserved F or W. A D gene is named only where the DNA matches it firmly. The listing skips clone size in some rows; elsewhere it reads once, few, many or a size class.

TGTGCCATCAGTGAGTCACCGGGAGGACGTCCAGATACGCAGTATTTT | CAISESPGGRPDTQYF | - | TRBD2 | TRBJ2-3 | TRBV10-3
TGTGCCAGCAGTTGGACCGTTGGGCGGGGGAGCACAGATACGCAGTATTTT | CASSWTVGRGSTDTQYF | - | TRBD2 | TRBJ2-3 | TRBV27
TGCGCCAGCAGCCCGGGGTTGGTGGGGGGTCGGTCACCCCTCCACTTT | CASSPGLVGGRSPLHF | - | - | TRBJ1-6 | TRBV5-1
TGCGCCAGCAGCCAGATGACAGGGGGAACCTCCTACGAGCAGTACTTC | CASSQMTGGTSYEQYF | - | TRBD1 | TRBJ2-7 | TRBV4-3
TGTGCCAGCAGTCCGACAGTTGGGGCCAACGTCCTGACTTTC | CASSPTVGANVLTF | - | - | TRBJ2-6 | TRBV27
TGTGCCATCAGTGAGTCGGGAACAGGGCTAATTTATTCACCCCTCCACTTT | CAISESGTGLIYSPLHF | few | - | TRBJ1-6 | TRBV10-3
TGTGCCAGTAGCAAATCTCAGGATAGCAATCAGCCCCAGCATTTT | CASSKSQDSNQPQHF | once | - | TRBJ1-5 | TRBV19
TGTGCCAGCAGCCTAAGCGGACAGGGCCCGAGGGATTTCTTT | CASSLSGQGPRDFF | few | TRBD1 | TRBJ1-1 | TRBV7-9
TGTGCCAGCTCCTCGGGCGGGGGGGCGACAGATACGCAGTATTTT | CASSSGGGATDTQYF | - | TRBD2 | TRBJ2-3 | TRBV9
TGTGCCAGCAGCGTAGGGAGGGACCAGGTTAACTATGGCTACACCTTC | CASSVGRDQVNYGYTF | - | - | TRBJ1-2 | TRBV9
TGTGCCAGCAGCAGACCGGAGACAGGCCAAGAGACCCAGTACTTC | CASSRPETGQETQYF | - | - | TRBJ2-5 | TRBV11-2
TGTGCCAGCAGCTTGGCCGATCTCAGGGGTAAGCCCCAGCATTTT | CASSLADLRGKPQHF | - | - | TRBJ1-5 | TRBV5-8
TGTGCCAGCAGTCAAGAGTACACTGAAGCTTTCTTT | CASSQEYTEAFF | - | - | TRBJ1-1 | TRBV6-6
TGCGCCAGCAGCTTCGGACAGGGGGGGGGCAACGAGCAGTACTTC | CASSFGQGGGNEQYF | - | TRBD1 | TRBJ2-7 | TRBV5-1
TGCGCCAGCAGCTTGACCTGGGGGGGCAATCAGCCCCAGCATTTT | CASSLTWGGNQPQHF | once | - | TRBJ1-5 | TRBV5-1
TGTGCCAGCAGCAAAGAAACCTTAGGACAGACAACTAATGAAAAACTGTTTTTT | CASSKETLGQTTNEKLFF | few | - | TRBJ1-4 | TRBV21-1
TGTGCCAGCTCACCCGAAGGTTCCACAGGGTCGAGTTTCTTT | CASSPEGSTGSSFF | - | - | TRBJ1-1 | TRBV18
TGCGCCAGCAGCCGTACCGGGACAGGGGACACGGAGCTGTTTTTT | CASSRTGTGDTELFF | - | TRBD1 | TRBJ2-2 | TRBV5-1
TGTGCCAGTAGTGAGAGGGGGAGTAGCAATCAGCCCCAGCATTTT | CASSERGSSNQPQHF | few | - | TRBJ1-5 | TRBV19
TGTGCCTGGTCCGGGACAGGGGGAGGTGGCTACACCTTC | CAWSGTGGGGYTF | - | TRBD1 | TRBJ1-2 | TRBV30
TGCGCCAGCAGCCGGCCAGGGCATTCCTACGAGCAGTACTTC | CASSRPGHSYEQYF | - | - | TRBJ2-7 | TRBV5-1
TGCAGCGTCGACGCCAAGGAGGGTAGCGTCCCTGAAGCTTTCTTT | CSVDAKEGSVPEAFF | - | - | TRBJ1-1 | TRBV29-1
TGCGCCAGCAGCCAGGCCAGGGGCGCTAACTATGGCTACACCTTC | CASSQARGANYGYTF | few | - | TRBJ1-2 | TRBV4-1
TGTGCCAGCAGCTGGAGGGGCACGACCTACGAGCAGTACTTC | CASSWRGTTYEQYF | - | - | TRBJ2-7 | TRBV5-4
TGCGCCAGCAGCGACCTACAGGGGGCGTTGAACTATGGCTACACCTTC | CASSDLQGALNYGYTF | - | TRBD1 | TRBJ1-2 | TRBV5-1
TGTGCCAGCAGCCAAGCTAGCGGGGGCCACCCTAGCACAGATACGCAGTATTTT | CASSQASGGHPSTDTQYF | - | TRBD2 | TRBJ2-3 | TRBV14
TGTGCCACCAGACGACTAGCGGGGGGGCTTCCAGATACGCAGTATTTT | CATRRLAGGLPDTQYF | - | TRBD2 | TRBJ2-3 | TRBV15
TGTGCCAGCAGCGTTGACTTACTGAACACTGAAGCTTTCTTT | CASSVDLLNTEAFF | - | - | TRBJ1-1 | TRBV7-2
TGCAGCGTTGGAAGGCAGGGGGGCACCGGGGAGCTGTTTTTT | CSVGRQGGTGELFF | - | - | TRBJ2-2 | TRBV29-1
TGTGCCAGCTCGGCGGAGGGGGCCCGAAACACTGAAGCTTTCTTT | CASSAEGARNTEAFF | - | TRBD1 | TRBJ1-1 | TRBV18
TGTGCCAGCAGCAAGGGGTATGAGAATGAGCAGTTCTTC | CASSKGYENEQFF | - | - | TRBJ2-1 | TRBV9
TGTGCCAGCAGCTTAGGAGGGAGGGGGGGAAGGGCCTACGAGCAGTACTTC | CASSLGGRGGRAYEQYF | - | - | TRBJ2-7 | TRBV13
TGTGCCAGCAGTCGTCAGGTACTAGATAATTCACCCCTCCACTTT | CASSRQVLDNSPLHF | - | - | TRBJ1-6 | TRBV6-5
TGTGCCAGCAGCTTAGAAGGGGCTAGCGGGGGCACAGATACGCAGTATTTT | CASSLEGASGGTDTQYF | - | TRBD2 | TRBJ2-3 | TRBV7-2
TGTGCCAGCCAACGTGGCCTACAGGGGAAGGAGGATGAGCAGTTCTTC | CASQRGLQGKEDEQFF | - | TRBD1 | TRBJ2-1 | TRBV2
TGTGCCAGCAGCTTACTGCAGGGCGGCTATGGCTACACCTTC | CASSLLQGGYGYTF | few | - | TRBJ1-2 | TRBV7-9
TGTGCCAGCAGGACAGGGGCGTATAGCAATCAGCCCCAGCATTTT | CASRTGAYSNQPQHF | once | TRBD1 | TRBJ1-5 | TRBV19
TGTGCCAGCAGCTTACGGCAGGCTAATGAAAAACTGTTTTTT | CASSLRQANEKLFF | - | - | TRBJ1-4 | TRBV7-9
TGTGCCAGCAGCCTGGGACAGGGGGGGACCCAGTACTTC | CASSLGQGGTQYF | - | TRBD1 | TRBJ2-5 | TRBV11-3
TGTGCCAGCAGTTCTGGGACTAGCGGGGGGCCGGGGGGAGAGACCCAGTACTTC | CASSSGTSGGPGGETQYF | - | TRBD2 | TRBJ2-5 | TRBV2
TGTGCCAGCAGCCAAGAAATCCTCTCCGGGGGGAGCACAGATACGCAGTATTTT | CASSQEILSGGSTDTQYF | - | TRBD2 | TRBJ2-3 | TRBV4-2
TGCGCCAGCAGCCTGGGGCGGGGGGGCCCATTCGAGCAGTACTTC | CASSLGRGGPFEQYF | - | TRBD2 | TRBJ2-7 | TRBV5-1
TGTGCCAGCAGCGTAGGTCTGGGGCCTGAAGGGACCCAGTACTTC | CASSVGLGPEGTQYF | - | - | TRBJ2-5 | TRBV9
TGTGCCAGCTCACGCGAAAGGACAGGGCAAGATTCACCCCTCCACTTT | CASSRERTGQDSPLHF | - | TRBD1 | TRBJ1-6 | TRBV18
TGTGCCAGCAGTTACCGGTCCTCGGGTTCACCCCTCCACTTT | CASSYRSSGSPLHF | few | - | TRBJ1-6 | TRBV6-6
TGTGCTAGCAGCTCGGGACAGGATGGAGAGACCCAGTACTTC | CASSSGQDGETQYF | once | TRBD1 | TRBJ2-5 | TRBV7-7
TGCAGCGTTGAAGATGACAGGGCTGGAAACACCATATATTTT | CSVEDDRAGNTIYF | few | TRBD1 | TRBJ1-3 | TRBV29-1
TGTGCCAGCAGCATCGGGACAGGGGGGGCCGGGGAGCTGTTTTTT | CASSIGTGGAGELFF | - | TRBD1 | TRBJ2-2 | TRBV5-6
TGTGCCAGCTCACCACCCCCTACAACTAATGAAAAACTGTTTTTT | CASSPPPTTNEKLFF | - | - | TRBJ1-4 | TRBV18
TGTGCCAGCAGCGTCTGGGGGGTAAACTCCTACAATGAGCAGTTCTTC | CASSVWGVNSYNEQFF | few | - | TRBJ2-1 | TRBV7-9
TGTGCCAGCAGCTTACAGGTATCGACTGAAGCTTTCTTT | CASSLQVSTEAFF | - | - | TRBJ1-1 | TRBV7-9
TGTGCCAGCACCCCATCCGCCGGAGGGAACTATGGCTACACCTTC | CASTPSAGGNYGYTF | - | - | TRBJ1-2 | TRBV5-4
TGTGCCAGCAGTTCCTTACCTGGCGGGGGAACTGAAGCTTTCTTT | CASSSLPGGGTEAFF | - | - | TRBJ1-1 | TRBV6-5
TGTGCCAGCAGCTCTTATCAGACCCAGTACTTC | CASSSYQTQYF | - | - | TRBJ2-5 | TRBV2
TGTGCCAGCAGCTTGAGTTTCGCAGATACGCAGTATTTT | CASSLSFADTQYF | few | - | TRBJ2-3 | TRBV11-2
TGTGCCAGCAGCGTCCGGACAGGGGAAAATTCACCCCTCCACTTT | CASSVRTGENSPLHF | - | TRBD1 | TRBJ1-6 | TRBV9
TGTGCCAGCAGCTCCCGGTCTGAAGCTTTCTTT | CASSSRSEAFF | few | - | TRBJ1-1 | TRBV7-9
TGTGCCAGTCGGGAATCAAGCTCCTACAATGAGCAGTTCTTC | CASRESSSYNEQFF | - | - | TRBJ2-1 | TRBV6-5
TGTGCCAGTTACACAGATACGCAGTATTTT | CASYTDTQYF | - | - | TRBJ2-3 | TRBV2